Each of the 10 T cell receptor beta chains below was sequenced from the same sample in a study of regulatory T cells in long-lasting Graves disease. Both iRepertoire HTBI primers and Arm-PCR of CDR3 regions were used to build the TCR beta libraries. A single record per CDR3 protein comes from TCRdb applying MiXCR to the multiplex PCR reads. The sample includes 350,000 to 550,000 distinct CDR3 sequences, roughly 15% of them seen just once. Specified time point: newly diagnosed GD, antithyroid drugs for less than 3 months. From RNA extracted from PBMCs, the TCR library was made. The data were also submitted as part of a second study, on T cells in Graves' hyperthyroidism and ophthalmopathy.

Sequenced here: peripheral blood mononuclear cells (PBMCs), sampled at new diagnosis, from a patient treated with antithyroid drugs. The receptors were sampled from a woman aged 45-65 years with Graves disease.

This clonotype was counted between two and nine times. The chain carries TRBV5-1 and TRBJ2-5; 9 nucleotides match TRBD2. V shed 1 base, J shed 5 bases, and the junction held 9 bases outside the gene matches. CDR3 size: 16 residues. Germline lookup yields CDR1 SGHRS and CDR2 YFSETQ. The CDR3 here is CASSLTTLAGWETQYF. For the CDR3, the DNA is TGCGCCAGCAGCTTGACGACGCTAGCGGGATGGGAGACCCAGTACTTC.

In its sample, this clonotype was seen many times. V gene TRBV12-3 or TRBV12-4 combines with J gene TRBJ2-1; 13 bases map to TRBD2. This CDR3 comprises 18 residues. With V trimmed by 2 bases and J by 2 bases, 6 bases remained unmatched. The CDR3 nucleotides are TGTGCCAGCAGTTTAATACGTACTAGCGGGAGGGCCTACAATGAGCAGTTCTTC. It is translated as CASSLIRTSGRAYNEQFF.

This CDR3 is CASSYSRREGSQFF. In DNA form, the CDR3 reads TGTGCCAGCAGTTACTCTCGGCGGGAGGGTTCCCAGTTCTTC. The chain employs TRBV6-2 or TRBV6-3 and TRBJ2-1; TRBD2 agrees at 9 bases. Per the germline V gene, CDR1 is MNHEY and CDR2 is SVGEGT. This CDR3 is built from 14 residues. J was trimmed by 13 bases and V by 0 bases; bases with no gene match: 7.

This clonotype has at least ten counts. The genes are TRBV2 and TRBJ1-2, with D unresolved. CDR3 length equals 12 residues. CDR1 SNHLY and CDR2 FYNNEI come from the germline V gene. V lost 5 bases and J lost 4, with 8 bases in between. CDR3: CASSPIIYGYTF. In DNA, the CDR3 is TGTGCCAGCAGTCCCATAATCTATGGCTACACCTTC.

The sample holds many counts of this clonotype. This sequence joins TRBV25-1 and TRBJ2-3; the D gene is possibly TRBD2 (5 bases). V lost 2 bases, J lost 5 bases, and 20 bases lay in between. The germline V gene encodes CDR1 MGHDK and CDR2 SYGVNS. The CDR3 runs to 17 residues. The CDR3 DNA follows: TGTGCCAGCAGTGAAGGACGGGGTACGAGCGCGAGAGATACGCAGTATTTT. This encodes CASSEGRGTSARDTQYF.

This clonotype was seen at least ten times. The chain employs TRBV18 and TRBJ1-5; 7 bases are a match to TRBD1. CDR1 and CDR2 from the germline V gene are KGHSH and LQKENI. This CDR3 contains 14 residues. V lost 1 base to trimming and J lost 5 bases; unmatched junction nucleotides: 2. The DNA for the CDR3 is TGTGCCAGCTCACCACTCAGGGGGGATCAGCCCCAGCATTTT. It encodes CASSPLRGDQPQHF.

This clonotype was counted at least ten times. J is TRBJ2-3 and V is TRBV24-1, with 11 bases fitting TRBD1. The CDR3 consists of 19 residues. Germline values: CDR1 KGHDR, CDR2 SFDVKD. After removal of 1 base from V and 5 bases from J, the junction contained 13 bases not matched to a gene. The CDR3 bases are TGTGCCACCAGTGATTTCTTGGCGGACAGGGGGCTTTGTGGAGATACGCAGTATTTT. This gives the protein CATSDFLADRGLCGDTQYF.

This clonotype was detected ten times or more. The chain links TRBV7-3 to TRBJ2-7; TRBD1 aligns across 7 bases. With V trimmed by 5 bases and J by 0 bases, 10 bases remained unmatched. The CDR3 runs to 16 residues. Looked up from germline, CDR1 is SGHTA and CDR2 is FQGTGA. CDR3 nucleotides: TGTGCCAGCAGCAATGACGGGACAGCAAGCTCCTACGAGCAGTACTTC. Its protein product is CASSNDGTASSYEQYF.

This clonotype was seen repeatedly, ten times or more. V is TRBV11-2 and J is TRBJ1-2; TRBD1 agrees at 12 bases. Losses at the gene ends were 10 bases for V and 7 bases for J; bases not matched to a gene: 13. The CDR3 extends over 15 amino acids. CDR1 and CDR2 (germline): SGHAT, FQNNGV. CDR3 residues: CATPGDRGLSSGYTF. CDR3 sequence (DNA): TGTGCCACGCCGGGGGACAGGGGGCTTTCGAGTGGCTACACCTTC.

Many counts were recorded for this clonotype. The chain recombines TRBV28 with TRBJ1-1; 9 bases align to TRBD1. CDR1 is MDHEN, CDR2 SYDVKM, per germline. Trimming cost V 4 bases and J 4 bases; bases outside gene matches: 13. The CDR3 extends over 17 amino acids. The CDR3 is CASSSTLTGGGGTEAFF. CDR3 in DNA: TGTGCCAGCAGTTCAACCCTAACAGGGGGCGGGGGCACTGAAGCTTTCTTT.